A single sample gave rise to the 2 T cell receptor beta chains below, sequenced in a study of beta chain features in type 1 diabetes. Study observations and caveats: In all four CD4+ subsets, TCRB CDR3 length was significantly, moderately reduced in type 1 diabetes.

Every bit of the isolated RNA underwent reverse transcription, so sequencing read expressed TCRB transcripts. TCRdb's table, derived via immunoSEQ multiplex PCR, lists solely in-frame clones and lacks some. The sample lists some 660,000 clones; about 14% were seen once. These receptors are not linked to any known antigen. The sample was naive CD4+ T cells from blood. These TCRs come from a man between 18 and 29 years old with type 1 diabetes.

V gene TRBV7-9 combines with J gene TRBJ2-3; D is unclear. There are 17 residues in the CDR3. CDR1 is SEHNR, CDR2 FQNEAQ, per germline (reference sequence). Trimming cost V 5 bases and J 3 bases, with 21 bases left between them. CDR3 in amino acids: CASSLLPTGLLTDTQYF. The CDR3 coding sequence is TGTGCCAGCAGCCTTCTTCCCACCGGCCTACTTACAGATACGCAGTATTTT.

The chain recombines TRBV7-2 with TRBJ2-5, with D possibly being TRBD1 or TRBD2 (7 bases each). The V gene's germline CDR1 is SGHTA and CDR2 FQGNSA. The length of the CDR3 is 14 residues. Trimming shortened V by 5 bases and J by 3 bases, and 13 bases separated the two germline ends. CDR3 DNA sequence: TGTGCCAGCAGCCCCAGGGGGGGAAAAGAGACCCAGTACTTC. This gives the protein CASSPRGGKETQYF.